This T cell receptor beta chain derives from a study of blood T cells in healthy people across ages. Looked up from germline, CDR1 is ENHRY and CDR2 is SYGVKD. The CDR3 contains 17 residues. Each donor had 8.5 to 10 milliliters of peripheral blood drawn. Regarding this clonotype: An end of the junction does not agree with germline; a read error may underlie this.

With a J-beta primer mix and a sample-barcoded 5' primer, a second PCR ran about 6 to 11 cycles. TCRdb itself ran the 5' RACE reads through MiXCR, one entry per CDR3 protein. Of about 780,000 distinct CDR3 sequences in the sample, 60% to 80% were seen once. The source of this sequence is a man aged 25-45 years in good health. The sample taken for sequencing was blood. The chain carries TRBV10-3 and TRBJ2-3, with D hard to call. The CDR3 DNA follows: TGTGCCATCAGTGAGTCGCCCGGGCCCGTGATGGTTGATACGCGGTATTTT. This encodes CAISESPGPVMVDTRYF.